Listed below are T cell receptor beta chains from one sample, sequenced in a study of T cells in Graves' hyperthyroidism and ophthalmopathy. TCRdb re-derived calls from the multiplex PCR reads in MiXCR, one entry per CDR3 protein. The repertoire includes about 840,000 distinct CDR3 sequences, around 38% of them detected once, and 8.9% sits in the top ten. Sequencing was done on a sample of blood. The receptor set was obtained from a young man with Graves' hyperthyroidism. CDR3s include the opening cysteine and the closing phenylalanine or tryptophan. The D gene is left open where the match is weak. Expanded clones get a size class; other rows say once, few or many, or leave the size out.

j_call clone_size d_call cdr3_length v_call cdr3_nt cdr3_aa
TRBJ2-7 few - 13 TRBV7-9 TGTGCCAGCAGCTCCCCTTACTACTACGAGCAGTACTTC CASSSPYYYEQYF
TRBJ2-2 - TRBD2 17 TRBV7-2 TGTGCCAGCAGCTTATCCGGCGGGGGGCGTCTCGGAGGGGAGCTGTTTTTT CASSLSGGGRLGGELFF
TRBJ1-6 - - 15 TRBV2 TGTGCCAGCAGCCATGCAGGGAAGACTCGGTCACCCCTCCACTTT CASSHAGKTRSPLHF
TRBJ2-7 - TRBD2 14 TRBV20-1 TGCAGTGCTAGAGATATAGGGACTAGCGACGAGCAGTACTTC CSARDIGTSDEQYF
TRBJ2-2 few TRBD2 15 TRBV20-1 TGCAGTGCCGGGACTAGTGGGGCTATCACCGGGGAGCTGTTTTTT CSAGTSGAITGELFF
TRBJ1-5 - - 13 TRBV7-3 TGCGCCAGCAGCCAGGGCTATAATCAGCCCCAGCATTTT CASSQGYNQPQHF
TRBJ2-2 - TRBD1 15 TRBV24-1 TGTGCCACCAGTCCGGGACAGGGGGCAGCCGGGGAGCTGTTTTTT CATSPGQGAAGELFF
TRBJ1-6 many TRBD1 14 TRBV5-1 TGCGCCAGCAGTTTCGGACAGGGGGAATCACCCCTCCACTTT CASSFGQGESPLHF
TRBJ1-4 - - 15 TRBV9 TGTGCCAGCAGCGCCCGACCGGGGCCGACCGAAAAACTGTTTTTT CASSARPGPTEKLFF
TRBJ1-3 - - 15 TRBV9 TGTGCCAGCAGCCCTAGCAGGGGACTAGTAAACACCATATATTTT CASSPSRGLVNTIYF
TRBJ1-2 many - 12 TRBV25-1 TGTGCCAGCAGTCCTTCAGGGGTTGGCTACACCTTC CASSPSGVGYTF
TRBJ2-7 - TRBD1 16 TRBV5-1 TGTGCCAGCAGCCATGAGACAGGGATCGGAGCCTACGAGCAGTACTTC CASSHETGIGAYEQYF
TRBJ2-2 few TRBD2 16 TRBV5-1 TGCGCCAGCAGCTTGATTGGGACTATGAACACCGGGGAGCTGTTTTTT CASSLIGTMNTGELFF
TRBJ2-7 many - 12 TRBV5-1 TGCGCCAGCAGCCTGGACCGGGAAGAGCAGTACTTC CASSLDREEQYF
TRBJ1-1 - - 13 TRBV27 TGTGCCAGCAGTCCTACCCCCGACACTGAAGCTTTCTTT CASSPTPDTEAFF
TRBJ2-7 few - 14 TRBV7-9 TGTGCCAGCAGCCCCGAGGGCGGGGCTTACGAGCAGTACTTC CASSPEGGAYEQYF
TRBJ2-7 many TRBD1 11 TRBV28 TGTGCCAGCAGTACAGGGGAGATATGCTACTTC CASSTGEICYF
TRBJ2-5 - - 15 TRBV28 TGTGCCAGCAGTTACCTACAGGGAAACCAAGAGACCCAGTACTTC CASSYLQGNQETQYF
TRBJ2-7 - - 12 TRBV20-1 TGCAGTGCTAGTACAGGTCGCTACGAGCAGTACTTC CSASTGRYEQYF
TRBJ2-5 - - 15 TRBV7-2 TGTGCCAGCAGCTTTCTTGGCGGTTACCAAGAGACCCAGTACTTC CASSFLGGYQETQYF
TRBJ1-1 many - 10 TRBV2 TGTGCCACGAGGGCGCGGAGAGCTTTCTTT CATRARRAFF
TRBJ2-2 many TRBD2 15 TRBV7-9 TGTGCCAGCAGCAAACTAGCGGCGAACACCGGGGAGCTGTTTTTT CASSKLAANTGELFF
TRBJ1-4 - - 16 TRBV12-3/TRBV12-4 TGTGCCAGCAGTCCCCATACGGGACCCGCAAATGAAAAACTGTTTTTT CASSPHTGPANEKLFF
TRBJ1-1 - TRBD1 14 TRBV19 TGTGCCAGTCTGGGGGACAGACCGAACACTGAAGCTTTCTTT CASLGDRPNTEAFF
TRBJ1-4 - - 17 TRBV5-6 TGTGCCAGCAGCCCCCCACCGGCCGTTGCAACTAATGAAAAACTGTTTTTT CASSPPPAVATNEKLFF
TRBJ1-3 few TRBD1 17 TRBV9 TGTGCCAGCAGCGTAGTGGAGACAGGGCACTCTGGAAACACCATATATTTT CASSVVETGHSGNTIYF
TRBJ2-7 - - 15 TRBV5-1 TGCGCCAGCAGCTTGTATCCCGAAGCTGGGCTCGAGCAGTACTTC CASSLYPEAGLEQYF
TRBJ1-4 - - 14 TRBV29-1 TGCAGCGCTGATAGCGGGAGGACCGGGGAAAAACTGTTTTTT CSADSGRTGEKLFF
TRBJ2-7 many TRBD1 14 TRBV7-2 TGTGCCAGCCGCCGGACAGGCGCTAGCCACGAGCAGTACTTC CASRRTGASHEQYF
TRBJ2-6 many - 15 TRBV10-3 TGTGCCATCGCCCGAGGGGGGGCTGGGGCCAACGTCCTGACTTTC CAIARGGAGANVLTF
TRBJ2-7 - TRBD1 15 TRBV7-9 TGTGCCAGCAGCTTAGGTCTGGGACAGGGAGACGAGCAGTACTTC CASSLGLGQGDEQYF
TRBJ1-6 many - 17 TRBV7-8 TGTGCCAGCAGCTTAGCCCCTTTACAGGGCGGGAATTCACCCCTCCACTTT CASSLAPLQGGNSPLHF
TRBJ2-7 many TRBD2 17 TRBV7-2 TGTGCCAGCAGCTTCCGTAGCGGGAGGTCCCAAGCCTACGAGCAGTACTTC CASSFRSGRSQAYEQYF
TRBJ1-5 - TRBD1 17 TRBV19 TGTGCCAGTACCGACCCCGGGACAGGGGGTTGGAATCAGCCCCAGCATTTT CASTDPGTGGWNQPQHF
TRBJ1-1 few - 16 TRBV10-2 TGTGCCAGCAGCCAAGACAGAGTAGCGGGGAACACTGAAGCTTTCTTT CASSQDRVAGNTEAFF
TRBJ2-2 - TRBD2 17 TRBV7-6 TGTGCCAGCAGCTTGCGGGGGGCTGTGGGAGACACCGGGGAGCTGTTTTTT CASSLRGAVGDTGELFF
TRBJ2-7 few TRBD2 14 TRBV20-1 TGCAGTGCTGCCCCGACTAGCGGGGGATACGAGCAGTACTTC CSAAPTSGGYEQYF
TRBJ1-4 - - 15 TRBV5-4 TGTGCCAGCAGCCTCCAGGAGACAACTAATGAAAAACTGTTTTTT CASSLQETTNEKLFF
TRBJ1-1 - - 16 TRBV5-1 TGCGCCAGCAGCCACGGACCACAAGAGGGAAACACTGAAGCTTTCTTT CASSHGPQEGNTEAFF
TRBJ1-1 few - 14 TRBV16 TGTGCCAGCAGCCACTTTACTATGAACACTGAAGCTTTCTTT CASSHFTMNTEAFF
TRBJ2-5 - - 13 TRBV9 TGTGCCAGCAGCGCCCCTAGCCAGGAGACCCAGTACTTC CASSAPSQETQYF
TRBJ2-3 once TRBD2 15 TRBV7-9 TGTGCCAGCAGACCCGCGGGGGGGCCCTCAGATACGCAGTATTTT CASRPAGGPSDTQYF
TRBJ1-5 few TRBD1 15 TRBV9 TGTGCCAGCAGCGTAGGAGGGGGCACCAATCAGCCCCAGCATTTT CASSVGGGTNQPQHF
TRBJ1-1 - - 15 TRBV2 TGTGCCAGCAGTGAAGGAGGGACGGCCAACACTGAAGCTTTCTTT CASSEGGTANTEAFF
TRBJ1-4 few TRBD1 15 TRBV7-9 TGCGCCAGCAGCCAATCCGGGACAGGGAATGAAAAACTGTTTTTT CASSQSGTGNEKLFF
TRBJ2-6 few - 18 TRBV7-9 TGTGCCAGCAGCTGCTGGACTGTTGAGAGCTCTGGGGCCAACGTCCTGACTTTC CASSCWTVESSGANVLTF
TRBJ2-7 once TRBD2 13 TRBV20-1 TGCAGTGCTACACCTAGCGGGGGCTACGAGCAGTACTTC CSATPSGGYEQYF
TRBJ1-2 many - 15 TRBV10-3 TGTGCCATCAGTGCATTCTCAGGCGTTAACTATGGCTACACCTTC CAISAFSGVNYGYTF
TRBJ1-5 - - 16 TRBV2 TGTGCCAGCAGTGCTAGAGAGGCTGGAAGCAATCAGCCCCAGCATTTT CASSAREAGSNQPQHF
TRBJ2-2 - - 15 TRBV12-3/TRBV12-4 TGTGCCAGCAGTTCGGGCATGGTGGGCACCGGGGAGCTGTTTTTT CASSSGMVGTGELFF
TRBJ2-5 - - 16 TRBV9 TGTGCCAGCAGCCAAGAGGGGGGGGTCGTTCAAGAGACCCAGTACTTC CASSQEGGVVQETQYF
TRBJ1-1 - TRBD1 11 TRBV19 TGTGCCAGTACAGGGGGCCCTGAAGCTTTCTTT CASTGGPEAFF
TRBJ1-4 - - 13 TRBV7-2 TGTGCCAGCAGCTTTCGGGGGGAGGAAAAACTGTTTTTT CASSFRGEEKLFF
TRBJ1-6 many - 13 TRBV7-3 TGTGCCAGCAGCTTAGTCAGGAATTCACCCCTCCACTTT CASSLVRNSPLHF
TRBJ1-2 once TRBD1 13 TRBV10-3 TGTGCCATCAGTGACCCTTCGACAGGGGGCTACACCTTC CAISDPSTGGYTF